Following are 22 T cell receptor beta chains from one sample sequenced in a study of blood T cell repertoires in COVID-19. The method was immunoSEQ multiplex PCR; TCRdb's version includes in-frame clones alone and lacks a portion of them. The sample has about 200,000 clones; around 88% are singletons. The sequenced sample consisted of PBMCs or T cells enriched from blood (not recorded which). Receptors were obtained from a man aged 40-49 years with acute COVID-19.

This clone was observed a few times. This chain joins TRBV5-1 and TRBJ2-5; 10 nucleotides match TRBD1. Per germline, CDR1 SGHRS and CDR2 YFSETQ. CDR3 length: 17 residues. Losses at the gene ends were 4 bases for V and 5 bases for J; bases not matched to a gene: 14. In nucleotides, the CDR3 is TGCGCCAGCAGCAGGGGAGACAGGGGGCGCGTTTCGGAGACCCAGTACTTC. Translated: CASSRGDRGRVSETQYF.

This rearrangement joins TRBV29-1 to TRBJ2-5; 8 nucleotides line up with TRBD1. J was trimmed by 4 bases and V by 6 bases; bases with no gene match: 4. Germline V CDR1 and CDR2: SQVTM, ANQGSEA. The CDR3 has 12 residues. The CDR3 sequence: CSVKDRAETQYF. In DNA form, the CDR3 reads TGCAGCGTCAAGGACAGGGCAGAGACCCAGTACTTC.

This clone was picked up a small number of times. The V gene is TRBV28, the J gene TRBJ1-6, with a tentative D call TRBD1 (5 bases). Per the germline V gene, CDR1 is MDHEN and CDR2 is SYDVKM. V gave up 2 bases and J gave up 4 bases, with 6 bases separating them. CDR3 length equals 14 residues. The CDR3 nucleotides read TGTGCCAGCAGTTTACGGGGGTATAATTCACCCCTCCACTTT. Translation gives CASSLRGYNSPLHF. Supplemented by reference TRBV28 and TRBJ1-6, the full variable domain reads DVKVTQSSRYLVKRTGEKVFLECVQDMDHENMFWYRQDPGLGLRLIYFSYDVKMKEKGDIPEGYSVSREKKERFSLILESASTNQTSMYLCASSLRGYNSPLHFGNGTRLTVT.

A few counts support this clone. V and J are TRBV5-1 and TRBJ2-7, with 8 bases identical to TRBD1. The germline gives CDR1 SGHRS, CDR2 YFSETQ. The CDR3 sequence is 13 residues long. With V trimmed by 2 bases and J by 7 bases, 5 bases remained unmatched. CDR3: CASSLQGVWEQYF. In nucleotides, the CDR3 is TGCGCCAGCAGCTTACAGGGGGTCTGGGAGCAGTACTTC. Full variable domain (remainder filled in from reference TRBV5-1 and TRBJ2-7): KAGVTQTPRYLIKTRGQQVTLSCSPISGHRSVSWYQQTPGQGLQFLFEYFSETQRNKGNFPGRFSGRQFSNSRSEMNVSTLELGDSALYLCASSLQGVWEQYFGPGTRLTVT.

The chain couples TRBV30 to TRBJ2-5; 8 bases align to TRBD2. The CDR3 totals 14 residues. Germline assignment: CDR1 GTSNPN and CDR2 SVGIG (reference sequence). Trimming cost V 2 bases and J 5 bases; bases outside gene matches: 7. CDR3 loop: CAWSWGGGMETQYF. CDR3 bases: TGTGCCTGGAGTTGGGGCGGGGGGATGGAGACCCAGTACTTC.

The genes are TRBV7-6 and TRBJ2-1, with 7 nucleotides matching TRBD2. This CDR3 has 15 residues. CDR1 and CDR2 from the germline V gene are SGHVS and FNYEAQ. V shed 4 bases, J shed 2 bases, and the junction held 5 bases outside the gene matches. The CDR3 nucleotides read TGTGCCAGCAGCTCCATGAGCGGGGCCTACAATGAGCAGTTCTTC. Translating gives CASSSMSGAYNEQFF.

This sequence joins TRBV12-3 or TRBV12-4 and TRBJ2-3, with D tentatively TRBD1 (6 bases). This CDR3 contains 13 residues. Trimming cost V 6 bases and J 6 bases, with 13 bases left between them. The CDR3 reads CASRSQGSDTQYF. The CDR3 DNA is TGTGCCAGCAGATCTCAGGGGTCGGATACGCAGTATTTT.

The CDR3 loop is CASSGILGGDTEAFF. DNA of the CDR3: TGTGCCAGCAGCGGAATCCTAGGGGGGGACACTGAAGCTTTCTTT. The chain combines TRBV5-4 with TRBJ1-1, with D possibly TRBD1 on 6 matching bases. Trimming took 4 bases from V and 3 from J, leaving 16 bases between them. The length of the CDR3 is 15 residues. The germline V gene encodes CDR1 SGHNT and CDR2 YYREEE (reference sequence).

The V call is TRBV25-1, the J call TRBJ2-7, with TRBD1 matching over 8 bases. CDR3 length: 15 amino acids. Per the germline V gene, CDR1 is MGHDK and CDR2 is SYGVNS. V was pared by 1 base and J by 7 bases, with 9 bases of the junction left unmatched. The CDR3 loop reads CASSELVQGAGEQYF. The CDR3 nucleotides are TGTGCCAGCAGTGAATTAGTTCAGGGGGCGGGTGAGCAGTACTTC.

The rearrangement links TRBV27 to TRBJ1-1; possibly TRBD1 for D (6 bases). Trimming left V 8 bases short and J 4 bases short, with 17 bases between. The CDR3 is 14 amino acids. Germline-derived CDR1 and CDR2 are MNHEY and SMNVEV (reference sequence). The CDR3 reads CASGHRDGSTEAFF. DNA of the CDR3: TGTGCCAGCGGTCACAGGGACGGAAGCACTGAAGCTTTCTTT.

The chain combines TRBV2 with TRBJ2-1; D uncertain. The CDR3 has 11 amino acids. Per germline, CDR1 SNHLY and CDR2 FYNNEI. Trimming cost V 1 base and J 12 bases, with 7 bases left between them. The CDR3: CASSEVFWQFF. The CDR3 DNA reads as TGTGCCAGCAGTGAAGTTTTCTGGCAGTTCTTC.

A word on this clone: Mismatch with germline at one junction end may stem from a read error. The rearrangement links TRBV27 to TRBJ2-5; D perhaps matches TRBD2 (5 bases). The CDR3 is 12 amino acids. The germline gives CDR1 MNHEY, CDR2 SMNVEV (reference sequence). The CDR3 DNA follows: TGCCCGCCCCGGGGATGCCGAGAGACCCAGTACTTC. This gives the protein CPPRGCRETQYF.

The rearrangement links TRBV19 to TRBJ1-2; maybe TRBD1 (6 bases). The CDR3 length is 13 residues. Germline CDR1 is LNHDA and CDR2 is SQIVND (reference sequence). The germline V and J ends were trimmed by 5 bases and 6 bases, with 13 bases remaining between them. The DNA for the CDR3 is TGTGCCAGTAGTCGGCGGGGGGCCGATGGCTACACCTTC. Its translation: CASSRRGADGYTF.

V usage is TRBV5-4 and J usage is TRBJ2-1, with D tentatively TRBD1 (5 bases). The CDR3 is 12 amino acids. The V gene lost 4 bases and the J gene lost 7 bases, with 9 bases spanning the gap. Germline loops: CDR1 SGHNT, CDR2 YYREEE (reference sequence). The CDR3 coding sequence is TGTGCCAGCAGCACCGACAGAAATGAGCAGTTCTTC. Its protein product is CASSTDRNEQFF.

CDR3 DNA sequence: TGTGCCAGCAGTGTAACAGGGCTCGGGGATACGCAGTATTTT. It specifies CASSVTGLGDTQYF. The chain couples TRBV27 to TRBJ2-3, with D tentatively TRBD1 (6 bases). Germline lookup yields CDR1 MNHEY and CDR2 SMNVEV (reference sequence). CDR3 length: 14 residues. V gave up 5 bases and J gave up 6 bases, with 15 bases separating them.

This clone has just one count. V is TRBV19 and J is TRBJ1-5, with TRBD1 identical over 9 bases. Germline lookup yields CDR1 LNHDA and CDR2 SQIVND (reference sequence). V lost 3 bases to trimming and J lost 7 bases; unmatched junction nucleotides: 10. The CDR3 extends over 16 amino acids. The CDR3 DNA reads TGTGCCAGTAGTATTAGGGGTACAGGGGGCGGGCAGCCCCAGCATTTT. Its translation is CASSIRGTGGGQPQHF.

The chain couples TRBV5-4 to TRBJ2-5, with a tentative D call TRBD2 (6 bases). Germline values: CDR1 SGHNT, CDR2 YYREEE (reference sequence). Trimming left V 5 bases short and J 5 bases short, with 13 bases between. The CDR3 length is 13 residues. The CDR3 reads CASSSTRWETQYF. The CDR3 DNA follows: TGTGCCAGCAGTTCGACTAGATGGGAGACCCAGTACTTC. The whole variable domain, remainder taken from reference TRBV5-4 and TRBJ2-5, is ETGVTQSPTHLIKTRGQQVTLRCSSQSGHNTVSWYQQALGQGPQFIFQYYREEENGRGNFPPRFSGLQFPNYSSELNVNALELDDSALYLCASSSTRWETQYFGPGTRLLVL.

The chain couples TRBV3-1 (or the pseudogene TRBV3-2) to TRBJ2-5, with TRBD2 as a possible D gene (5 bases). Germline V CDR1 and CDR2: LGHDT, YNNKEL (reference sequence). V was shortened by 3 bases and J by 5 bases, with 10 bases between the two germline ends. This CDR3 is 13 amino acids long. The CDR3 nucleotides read TGTGCCAGCAGCCAGAGGGAAGCGGAGACCCAGTACTTC. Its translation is CASSQREAETQYF.

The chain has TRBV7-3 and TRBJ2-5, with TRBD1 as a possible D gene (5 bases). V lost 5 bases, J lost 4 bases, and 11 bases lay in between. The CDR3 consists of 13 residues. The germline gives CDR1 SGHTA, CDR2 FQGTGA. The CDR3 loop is CASSGQGGETQYF. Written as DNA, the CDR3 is TGTGCCAGCAGCGGTCAGGGTGGAGAGACCCAGTACTTC.

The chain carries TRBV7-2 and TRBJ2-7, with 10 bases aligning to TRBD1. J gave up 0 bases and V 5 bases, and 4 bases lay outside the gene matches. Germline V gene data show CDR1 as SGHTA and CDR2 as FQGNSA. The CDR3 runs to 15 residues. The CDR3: CASSPTGGGSYEQYF. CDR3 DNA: TGTGCCAGCAGCCCGACAGGGGGCGGCTCCTACGAGCAGTACTTC.

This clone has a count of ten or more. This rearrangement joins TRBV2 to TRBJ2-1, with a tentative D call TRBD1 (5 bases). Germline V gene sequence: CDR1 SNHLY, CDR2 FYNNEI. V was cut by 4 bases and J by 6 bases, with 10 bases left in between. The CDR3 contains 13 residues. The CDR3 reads CASSGPGFNEQFF. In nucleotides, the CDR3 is TGTGCCAGCAGTGGGCCAGGGTTCAATGAGCAGTTCTTC. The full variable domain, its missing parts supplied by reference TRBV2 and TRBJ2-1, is EPEVTQTPSHQVTQMGQEVILRCVPISNHLYFYWYRQILGQKVEFLVSFYNNEISEKSEIFDDQFSVERPDGSNFTLKIRSTKLEDSAMYFCASSGPGFNEQFFGPGTRLTVL.

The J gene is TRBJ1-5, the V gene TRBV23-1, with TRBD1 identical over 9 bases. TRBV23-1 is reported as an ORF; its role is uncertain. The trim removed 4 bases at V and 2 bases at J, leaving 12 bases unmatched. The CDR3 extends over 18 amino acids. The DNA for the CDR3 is TGCGCCAGCAGTCCCCCGGGACAGGGCTTAGGAGGCAATCAGCCCCAGCATTTT. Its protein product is CASSPPGQGLGGNQPQHF.